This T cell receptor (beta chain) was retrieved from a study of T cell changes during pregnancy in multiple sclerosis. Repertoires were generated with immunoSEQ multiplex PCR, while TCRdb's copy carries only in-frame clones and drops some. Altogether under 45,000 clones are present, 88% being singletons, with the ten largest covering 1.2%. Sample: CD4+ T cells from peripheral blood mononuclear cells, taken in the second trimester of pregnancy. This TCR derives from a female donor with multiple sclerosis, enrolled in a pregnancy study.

CDR3 amino acids: CASSLVGSGSTDTQYF. The CDR3 DNA follows: TGTGCCAGCAGCTTGGTGGGTAGCGGGAGCACAGATACGCAGTATTTT. V and J are TRBV5-5 and TRBJ2-3; TRBD2 aligns across 7 bases. This CDR3 has 16 amino acids. The V gene end was trimmed by 0 bases and the J gene end by 0 bases; junction bases not matched to a gene: 4. Germline-derived CDR1 and CDR2 are SGHKS and YYEKEE (reference sequence).